This T cell receptor beta chain was sequenced during a study of shared clonotypes between healthy human individuals. Naive CD8 cells were CD45RO-negative, positively selected for CCR7, excluding terminally differentiated effector memory CD45RA+ cells. TCRdb's copy holds only in-frame clones and misses some; the assay was immunoSEQ multiplex PCR. The sample shows some 2,000,000 clones, about 95% of them seen only once. Per the germline V gene, CDR1 is SGHRS and CDR2 is YFSETQ. The CDR3 consists of 15 residues. V lost 4 bases, J lost 3 bases, and 16 bases lay in between. The sample comprised naive CD8+ T cells sorted from blood. V is TRBV5-1 and J is TRBJ2-5; D could derive from TRBD1 or TRBD2 (5 bases each). The receptor's source is a man in his late teens or twenties in good health. CDR3 sequence: CASSAPGTEKETQYF. In DNA, the CDR3 is TGCGCCAGCAGCGCTCCCGGGACGGAGAAAGAGACCCAGTACTTC.